Reported below is one T cell receptor beta chain. Generated by immunoSEQ multiplex PCR, the TCRdb table keeps only in-frame clones and is missing some. The sample has 35,000 to 45,000 clones; approximately 89% are singletons. Germline V gene sequence: CDR1 SEHNR, CDR2 FQNEAQ (reference sequence). The CDR3 extends over 16 amino acids. V dropped 2 bases and J dropped 3; count of bases not matched to a gene: 7. Sample time point: pretreatment peripheral blood. This sample stems from a study of PD-L1 blockade in urothelial cancer. Study information: Analyzed time points were 3 weeks (second dose) and 6 weeks after therapy began.

The chain employs TRBV7-9 and TRBJ2-1; 7 nucleotides match TRBD2. The specimen comprised PBMCs, sampled around atezolizumab (anti-PD-L1) treatment. The receptor's source is a woman aged 60 to 75 with urothelial cancer. CDR3 loop: CASSLWRGTYYNEQFF. CDR3 DNA: TGTGCCAGCAGCTTATGGCGGGGGACTTACTACAATGAGCAGTTCTTC. The whole variable domain, remainder taken from reference TRBV7-9 and TRBJ2-1, is DTGVSQNPRHKITKRGQNVTFRCDPISEHNRLYWYRQTLGQGPEFLTYFQNEAQLEKSRLLSDRFSAERPKGSFSTLEIQRTEQGDSAMYLCASSLWRGTYYNEQFFGPGTRLTVL.